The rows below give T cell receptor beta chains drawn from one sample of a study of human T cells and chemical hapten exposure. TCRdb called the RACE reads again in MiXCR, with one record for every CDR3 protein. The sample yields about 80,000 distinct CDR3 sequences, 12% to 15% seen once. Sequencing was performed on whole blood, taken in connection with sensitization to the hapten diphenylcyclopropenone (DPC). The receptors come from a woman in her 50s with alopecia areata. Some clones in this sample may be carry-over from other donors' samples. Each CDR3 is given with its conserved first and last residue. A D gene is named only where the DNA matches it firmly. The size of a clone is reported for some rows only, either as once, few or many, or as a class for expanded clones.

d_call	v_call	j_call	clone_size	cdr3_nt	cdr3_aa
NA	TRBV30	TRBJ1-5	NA	TGTGCCTGGAGCACCGACAGAGGTCAGCCCCAGCATTTT	CAWSTDRGQPQHF
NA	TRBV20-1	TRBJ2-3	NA	TGCAGTGCGGGCTGGTCGGGGGAGGATACGCAGTATTTT	CSAGWSGEDTQYF
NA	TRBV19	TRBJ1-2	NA	TGTGCCAGTAGTATAGGCCGACAGACCTATGGCTACACCTTC	CASSIGRQTYGYTF
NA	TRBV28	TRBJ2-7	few	TGTGCCAGCCACTCCGGGACACCACGTCCCTACGAGCAGTACTTC	CASHSGTPRPYEQYF
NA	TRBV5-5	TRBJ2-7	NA	TGTGCCAGCAGCTTGCAGGGAAACCACGAGCAGTACTTC	CASSLQGNHEQYF
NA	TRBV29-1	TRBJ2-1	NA	TGCAGCGTTGAAGATCCAAGGAGGGCACCCTACAATGAGCAGTTCTTC	CSVEDPRRAPYNEQFF
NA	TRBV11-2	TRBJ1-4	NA	TGTGCCAGCAGCTCAATGGGGGGCCCTAATGAAAAACTGTTTTTT	CASSSMGGPNEKLFF
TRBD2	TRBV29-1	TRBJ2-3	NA	TGCAGCTCACGACTAGCGGGAGCCACCACAGATACGCAGTATTTT	CSSRLAGATTDTQYF
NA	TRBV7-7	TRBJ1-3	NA	TGTGCCAGCAGCTTAGGGGCAGACCTCTCTGGAAACACCATATATTTT	CASSLGADLSGNTIYF
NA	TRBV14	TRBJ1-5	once	TGTGCCAGCAGCCAGGATCTCAATCAGCCCCAGCATTTT	CASSQDLNQPQHF
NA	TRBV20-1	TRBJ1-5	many	TGCAGTGCTAGCGATCCTTTGGGGAGCAATCAGCCCCAGCATTTT	CSASDPLGSNQPQHF
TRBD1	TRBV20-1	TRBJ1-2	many	TGCAGTGCTAAAAAACCGGGACAGGGAAACTATGGCTACACCTTC	CSAKKPGQGNYGYTF
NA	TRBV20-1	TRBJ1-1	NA	TGCAGTGTATCCGGGAACACTGAAGCTTTCTTT	CSVSGNTEAFF
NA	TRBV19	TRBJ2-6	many	TGTGCCAGTTGTCACTCGGCTGGGGCCAACGTCCTGACTTTC	CASCHSAGANVLTF
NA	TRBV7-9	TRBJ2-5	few	TGTGCCAGCAGCCCCAGGGACCTGGCTCAAGAGACCCAGTACTTC	CASSPRDLAQETQYF
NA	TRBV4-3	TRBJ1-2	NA	TGCGCCAGCAGCCAAGATTCCGGGGATTACTATGGCTACACCTTC	CASSQDSGDYYGYTF
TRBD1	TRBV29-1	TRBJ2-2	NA	TGCAGCGTTGGGACAGGGGGCCCCGGGGAGCTGTTTTTT	CSVGTGGPGELFF
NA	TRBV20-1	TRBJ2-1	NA	TGCAGTGCTCCGGACAGAAACAATGAGCAGTTCTTC	CSAPDRNNEQFF
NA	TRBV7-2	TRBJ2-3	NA	TGTGCCAGCAGCTCCCGACGGGGCGGGACGGGAGATACGCAGTATTTT	CASSSRRGGTGDTQYF
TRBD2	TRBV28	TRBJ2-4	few	TGTGCCACGGGGGGGATTGTAAACATTCAGTACTTC	CATGGIVNIQYF
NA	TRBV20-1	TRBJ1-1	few	TGCAGTGCTAGGGACGCGGGGAAGTCATCGCAGGAAGCTTTCTTT	CSARDAGKSSQEAFF
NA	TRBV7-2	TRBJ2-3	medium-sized	TGTGCCAGCAGCGCCGGGGCAGGGCCCGGGGATACGCAGTATTTT	CASSAGAGPGDTQYF
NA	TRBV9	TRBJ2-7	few	TGTGCCAGCAGCCCCTCCAGGGAAAACTACGAGCAGTACTTC	CASSPSRENYEQYF
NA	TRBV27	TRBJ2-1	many	TGTGCCAGCAGTTTATTAGGGGCCAGGGGAGACAATGAGCAGTTCTTC	CASSLLGARGDNEQFF
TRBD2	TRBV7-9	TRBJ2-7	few	TGTGCCAGCAGCCAAGGGACTAGCCTATACTACGAGCAGTACTTC	CASSQGTSLYYEQYF
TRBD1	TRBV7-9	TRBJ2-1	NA	TGTGCCAGCAGCTCGACAGGGGGTCGGAATGAGCAGTTCTTC	CASSSTGGRNEQFF
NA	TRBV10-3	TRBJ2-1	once	TGTGCCATCAATGAGTCGAACGTAAATGAGCAGTTCTTC	CAINESNVNEQFF
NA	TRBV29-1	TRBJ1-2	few	TGCAGCGTTTTAGTCCCCGACAGTGGCTATGGCTACACCTTC	CSVLVPDSGYGYTF
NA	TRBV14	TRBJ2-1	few	TGTGCCAGCAGCCAAGATCCCGGGTACAATGAGCAGTTCTTC	CASSQDPGYNEQFF
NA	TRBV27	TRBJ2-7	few	TGTGCCAGCAGTTCCCACAGGGTAGGTTTCGAGCAGTACTTC	CASSSHRVGFEQYF
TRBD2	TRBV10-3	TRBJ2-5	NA	TGTGCCATCATGGGGGGGAGGTCCGGAGAGACCCAGTACTTC	CAIMGGRSGETQYF
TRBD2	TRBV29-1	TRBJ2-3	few	TGCAGCGTTTCTACTAGCGGAGCTAGCACAGATACGCAGTATTTT	CSVSTSGASTDTQYF
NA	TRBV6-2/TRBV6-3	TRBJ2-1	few	TGTGCCAGCAGTTACTCGGGCAGGGTCGATGAGCAGTTCTTC	CASSYSGRVDEQFF
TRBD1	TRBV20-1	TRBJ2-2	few	TGCAGTGCTAGACCGGAAGACAGGGCGGCCGGGGAGCTGTTTTTT	CSARPEDRAAGELFF
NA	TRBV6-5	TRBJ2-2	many	TGTGCCAGCAGTGGGACTCGATACGGGGAGCTGTTTTTT	CASSGTRYGELFF
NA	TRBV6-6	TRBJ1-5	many	TGTGCCAGCAGTTACAACCCTTATAGCAATCAGCCCCAGCATTTT	CASSYNPYSNQPQHF
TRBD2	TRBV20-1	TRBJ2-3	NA	TGCAGTGCTAGAGAACTTCTAGCGGGAGTCGAAGATACGCAGTATTTT	CSARELLAGVEDTQYF
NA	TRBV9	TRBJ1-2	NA	TGTGCCAGCAGCGCATCCAGGGTGGGCTACACCTTC	CASSASRVGYTF
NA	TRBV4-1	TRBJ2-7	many	TGCGCCAGCAGCCAAGATTTTGTATTGGATTTCACCTACGAGCAGTACTTC	CASSQDFVLDFTYEQYF
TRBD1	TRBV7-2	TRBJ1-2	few	TGTGCCAGCAGCTCCACGCCCCGACAGGGGGGAGGCTACACCTTC	CASSSTPRQGGGYTF
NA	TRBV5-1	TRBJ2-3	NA	TGCGCCAGCAGCTTGGAAGGGCATACCAGCACAGATACGCAGTATTTT	CASSLEGHTSTDTQYF